This is a list of T cell receptor beta chains from one sample in a study of cytotoxic CD8 clonotypes in ibrutinib-treated CLL. Method: immunoSEQ multiplex PCR; TCRdb's copy keeps in-frame clones and lacks some. The sample consists of a few hundred thousand clones, approximately 67% of them appearing once. The specimen comprised PBMCs, sampled after 36 months of ibrutinib treatment. These receptor sequences come from a human donor with chronic lymphocytic leukemia. The CDR3 runs from the conserved cysteine through the conserved F or W. A D gene is named only where the DNA matches it firmly. The size of a clone is reported for some rows only, either as once, few or many, or as a class for expanded clones.

TRBV19	TRBJ1-6	TRBD1	NA	TGTGCCAGTAGTATAGAAGCAGGGGGAAATTCACCCCTCCACTTT	CASSIEAGGNSPLHF
TRBV7-2	TRBJ2-3	TRBD1	NA	TGTGCCAGCAGCTTAGATTTAAACAGGGGGATCTCAGATACGCAGTATTTT	CASSLDLNRGISDTQYF
TRBV10-1	TRBJ2-1	NA	NA	TGCGCCAGCAGACTACCTCACGCCCACGGGCGGCCGTGGCAGAGACGCTCCTACAATGAGCAGTTCTTC	CASRLPHAHGRPWQRRSYNEQFF
TRBV6-5	TRBJ1-1	TRBD1	NA	TGTGCCAGCAGTTCGGACAGGACGGGCGAGGCTTTCTTT	CASSSDRTGEAFF
TRBV5-1	TRBJ1-4	NA	few	TGCGCCAGCCGAGGGCGGGAGGGGCATGAAAAACTGTTTTTT	CASRGREGHEKLFF
TRBV25-1	TRBJ2-6	NA	NA	TGTGCCAGCAGTGAAAGAATAGGGGACCCTGGGGCCAACGTCCTGACTTTC	CASSERIGDPGANVLTF
TRBV11-2	TRBJ2-7	NA	NA	TGTGCCTCGGCCAGCCGGCCAACCACCTCCTACGAGCAGTACTTC	CASASRPTTSYEQYF
TRBV7-6	TRBJ1-4	NA	once	TGTGCCAGCAGCTTAGTAGAAGGTGGTCCTTGGGAAAAACTGTTTTTT	CASSLVEGGPWEKLFF
TRBV7-3	TRBJ2-7	NA	NA	TGTGCCAGCAGCTTAAGGCAGTCCTACGAGCAGTACTTC	CASSLRQSYEQYF
TRBV10-1	TRBJ2-7	TRBD2	once	TGCGCCAGCAGTCCTGGACTAGCGGGAGCCTACGAGCAGTACTTC	CASSPGLAGAYEQYF
TRBV7-6	TRBJ2-5	TRBD2	NA	TGTGCCAGCAGCTGGAATTGGGAGGGGGAGACCCAGTACTTC	CASSWNWEGETQYF
TRBV11-1	TRBJ2-7	TRBD1	NA	TGTGCCAGCAGCCCGACAGGGGACATCTACGAGCAGTACTTC	CASSPTGDIYEQYF
TRBV29-1	TRBJ2-1	TRBD2	NA	TGCAGCGTTGAGGGATTAGCGGGAGGAATATACAATGAGCAGTTCTTC	CSVEGLAGGIYNEQFF
TRBV12-1	TRBJ1-2	NA	NA	TGTGCCAGCAGCCCTACGGGACAGGGGTTGGGCTACACCTTC	CASSPTGQGLGYTF
TRBV6-5	TRBJ2-5	NA	NA	TGTGCCAGCAGGGCCCTTTACGATCTGTCCCAGTACTTC	CASRALYDLSQYF
TRBV4-1	TRBJ2-1	TRBD1	NA	TGCGCCAGCAGCCCATACCCGGGACAGGGGAATACTGAGCAGTTCTTC	CASSPYPGQGNTEQFF
TRBV19	TRBJ1-2	NA	NA	TGTGCCAGTGGCGGCAGGGAAAACTATGGCTACACCTTC	CASGGRENYGYTF
TRBV9	TRBJ2-7	NA	NA	TGTGCCAGCAGCTCTCCCAGAGGAGGGGCCGGGTCCTACGAGCAGTACTTC	CASSSPRGGAGSYEQYF
TRBV9	TRBJ2-3	TRBD2	NA	TGTGCCAGCAGCTCTACGTCGGCTAGCGGATTCACAGATACGCAGTATTTT	CASSSTSASGFTDTQYF
TRBV19	TRBJ1-1	NA	NA	TGTGCCAGTAGAGGGGAAAGGGCGGGCACTGAAGCTTTCTTT	CASRGERAGTEAFF
TRBV27	TRBJ2-7	TRBD2	NA	TGTGCCAGCAGTCCTCGGGGGGGCTACGAGCAGTACTTC	CASSPRGGYEQYF
TRBV11-3	TRBJ2-5	NA	NA	TGTGCCAGCAGCCCTAAGGCCCGAGGGGTGGAGACCCAGTACTTC	CASSPKARGVETQYF
TRBV11-2	TRBJ2-1	NA	NA	TGTGCCAGCAGCTTAGCGGGATTTGGGACCGGTGAGCAGTTCTTC	CASSLAGFGTGEQFF
TRBV2	TRBJ1-5	NA	NA	TGTGCCAGCACCTCTGGGACGCACAATCAGCCCCAGCATTTT	CASTSGTHNQPQHF
TRBV11-2	TRBJ1-1	NA	NA	TGTGCCAGCAGCTTTGGGAGTTTTGGCGGGACCCATGAAGCTTTCTTT	CASSFGSFGGTHEAFF
TRBV19	TRBJ2-7	NA	NA	TGTGCCAGTAGTGCCCCTGGTCGCGAGCAGTACTTC	CASSAPGREQYF
TRBV6-1	TRBJ1-2	TRBD1	NA	TGTGCCAGCAGTGAAATCTGGCAGGGGGCTGGATATGGCTACACCTTC	CASSEIWQGAGYGYTF
TRBV5-1	TRBJ1-4	NA	NA	TGCGCCAGCAGCCCCTTGACATCCGAAAAACTGTTTTTT	CASSPLTSEKLFF
TRBV5-1	TRBJ1-2	NA	NA	TGCGCCAGCAGTATGGGGGTAAATAGCTATGGCTACACCTTC	CASSMGVNSYGYTF
TRBV7-9	TRBJ1-1	NA	few	TGTGCCAGCAGTTTCCCTCTTGGCCGTGAAGCTTTCTTT	CASSFPLGREAFF
TRBV18	TRBJ2-7	NA	NA	TGTGCCAGCTCCCCCGAGGCCCTCTGGTTGGGGGAGCAGTACTTC	CASSPEALWLGEQYF
TRBV4-1	TRBJ1-6	NA	few	TGCGCCAGCAGCCACTTCGGGGAAGCAAATTCACCCCTCCACTTT	CASSHFGEANSPLHF
TRBV28	TRBJ2-1	NA	NA	TGTGCCAGCATGGGGCGGGACTACAATGAGCAGTTCTTC	CASMGRDYNEQFF
TRBV4-1	TRBJ2-5	NA	NA	TGCGCCAGCAGCCAAGTCGCCGGGGGGCCGGCGTGGGAGACCCAGTACTTC	CASSQVAGGPAWETQYF
TRBV6-5	TRBJ2-6	NA	NA	TGTGCCGCGGGCCCGTCCTACTCTGGGGCCAACGTCCTGACTTTC	CAAGPSYSGANVLTF
TRBV5-4	TRBJ2-3	NA	NA	TGTGCCAGCAGCCTCCGGGGCAGAGACACAGATACGCAGTATTTT	CASSLRGRDTDTQYF
TRBV6-1	TRBJ2-7	NA	NA	TGTGCCAGCAGTCTGGACCTCTACGAGCAGTACTTC	CASSLDLYEQYF
TRBV7-8	TRBJ2-7	TRBD1	few	TGTGCCAGCAGCTTCGACAGGGGAGGATGGTACGAGCAGTACTTC	CASSFDRGGWYEQYF
TRBV2	TRBJ1-1	NA	NA	TGTGCCAGCAGTGAACGTCCACGATCGACTGAAGCTTTCTTT	CASSERPRSTEAFF
TRBV5-1	TRBJ2-5	NA	NA	TGCGCCAGCAGCTTAGCGGGTCGAGAGACCCAGTACTTC	CASSLAGRETQYF
TRBV2	TRBJ2-7	NA	NA	TGTGCCAGCAGTGAATTGCCTCGGGCAGGGAGCCCCGTTTTGCCCTACGAGCAGTACTTC	CASSELPRAGSPVLPYEQYF
TRBV5-4	TRBJ2-2	NA	few	TGTGCCAGCAGCTTGGCCTGGAGCACCGGGGAGCTGTTTTTT	CASSLAWSTGELFF
TRBV27	TRBJ2-5	TRBD2	NA	TGTGCCAGTTCCGGGTCGGCTAGCGGGAGTGGGGCGGGGGAGACCCAGTACTTC	CASSGSASGSGAGETQYF
TRBV28	TRBJ2-5	NA	NA	TGTGCCAGCAGCCGCCGCCCGGGGTGGAGAGAAGAGACCCAGTACTTC	CASSRRPGWREETQYF
TRBV15	TRBJ2-1	TRBD1	NA	TGTGCCACCGAATACAGGGGGCGGCTATACAATGAGCAGTTCTTC	CATEYRGRLYNEQFF
TRBV5-1	TRBJ2-2	TRBD2	NA	TGCGCCAGCAGCTTGGGCGGACTAGCGGGACACGGGGAGCTGTTTTTT	CASSLGGLAGHGELFF
TRBV13	TRBJ1-1	TRBD1	NA	TGTGCCAGCAGCTTAGTATCCGTGACAGGGGTTACTGAAGCTTTCTTT	CASSLVSVTGVTEAFF
TRBV27	TRBJ1-1	NA	NA	TGTGCCAGCAGCAAACGGGGGTCGAACACTGAAGCTTTCTTT	CASSKRGSNTEAFF
TRBV7-2	TRBJ2-3	NA	NA	TGTGCCATCCCGTCGAAGTATTTT	CAIPSKYF
TRBV6-6	TRBJ1-1	TRBD1	NA	TGTGCCAGCAGGGATGGACAGGGACTTGAAGCTTTCTTT	CASRDGQGLEAFF
TRBV29-1	TRBJ1-2	NA	NA	TGCAGCGTTGAAGGACCTACAGGGTACAACTATGGCTACACCTTC	CSVEGPTGYNYGYTF